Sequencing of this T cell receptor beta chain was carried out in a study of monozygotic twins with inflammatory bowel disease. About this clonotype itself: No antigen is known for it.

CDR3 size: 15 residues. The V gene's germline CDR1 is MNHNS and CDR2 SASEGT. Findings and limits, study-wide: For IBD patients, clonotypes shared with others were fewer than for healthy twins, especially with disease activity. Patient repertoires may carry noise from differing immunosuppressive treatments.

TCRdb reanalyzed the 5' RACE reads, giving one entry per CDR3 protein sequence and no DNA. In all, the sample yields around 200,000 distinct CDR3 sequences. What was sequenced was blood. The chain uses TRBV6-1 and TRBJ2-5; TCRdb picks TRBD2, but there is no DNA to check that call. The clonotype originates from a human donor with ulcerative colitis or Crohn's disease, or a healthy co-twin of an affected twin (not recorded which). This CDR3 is CASTRAGGIQETQYF.